This T cell receptor beta chain appears in the sequencing data of a study of Ad26.COV2.S vaccination and SARS-CoV-2 variants. With regard to this clone: Antigen: not known.

Produced via immunoSEQ multiplex PCR; TCRdb's table is partial and in-frame only. The sample shows about 350,000 clones, approximately 81% of them seen only once. Findings of the study overall: The breadth of spike-specific CD8+ and CD4+ T cell responses after vaccination was reportedly substantial.

The treatment: about 20 received Ad26.COV2.S at low or high dose, single or two shots; 5 received placebo; per-sample allocation not given. Vaccine and placebo recipients were sampled on day 63 after the first injection. The starting material was peripheral blood, obtained in a trial of Ad26.COV2.S vaccine versus placebo. The sequence was obtained from a person aged 18-65 years who received the Ad26.COV2.S COVID-19 vaccine or a placebo.

The CDR3 is CASSLGDRYEQYF. CDR3 sequence (DNA): TGTGCCAGCAGTTTAGGGGACAGATACGAGCAGTACTTC. This chain links TRBV28 with TRBJ2-7, with 7 bases identical to TRBD1. CDR3 size: 13 residues. The V gene end was trimmed by 2 bases and the J gene end by 4 bases; junction bases not matched to a gene: 2. The germline CDR1 and CDR2 sequences are MDHEN and SYDVKM.